This T cell receptor beta chain was recorded in a study of cytomegalovirus exposure and HLA in healthy donors. Germline V gives CDR1 SGHVS, CDR2 FQNEAQ. V was shortened by 2 bases and J by 2 bases, with 7 bases between the two germline ends. The CDR3 is made up of 14 amino acids. The PCR ran on 60 Vbeta and 13 Jbeta primers. This table comes from immunoSEQ multiplex PCR, and its TCRdb copy is limited to in-frame clones, with some not included. The sample holds 150,000 to 200,000 clones, approximately 80% seen once. A note on this clone: This may be a read error: a much more frequent sequence differs by one nucleotide.

Sequencing was done on a sample of PBMCs. The receptor was derived from a man aged 55-75 years in good health and CMV-seronegative. The chain combines TRBV7-8 with TRBJ1-5; D might be TRBD1 (5 bases). The CDR3, as DNA: TGTGCCAGCAGCTTATGGGGGGGCAATCAGCCCCAGCATTTT. It codes for CASSLWGGNQPQHF.